This T cell receptor (beta chain) emerged from a study of shared clonotypes between healthy human individuals. Study-wide points: Relative to clonotypes present in all four donors, those not shared had lower generation probabilities.

Researchers ran the assay at a deep level. The genomic DNA of each subset was split evenly across several immunoSEQ plates. TCRdb's table, derived via immunoSEQ multiplex PCR, lists solely in-frame clones and lacks some. The table has approximately 940,000 clones, over 60% seen once. This clone has just a few counts. The target antigen is unknown. The clonotype was recovered from a man between 18 and 29 years old in good health. Specimen: memory CD4+ T cells sorted from blood. Subset noted: CD45RA-negative fraction.

The CDR3 sequence is CATKKAGGTDTQYF. The CDR3 region has the DNA TGTGCCACCAAAAAGGCGGGGGGCACAGATACGCAGTATTTT. The chain joins TRBV28 to TRBJ2-3; 7 bases are shared with TRBD2. CDR1 and CDR2 from the germline V gene are MDHEN and SYDVKM. V trimming: 10 bases; J trimming: 1 base; junction bases outside the gene matches: 8. The CDR3 has 14 amino acids.